This T cell receptor (beta chain) is from a study of shared clonotypes between healthy human individuals (TCRdb year 2020). About the study as a whole: A few men and a couple of women, aged 18 to 49 years, made up the cohort. For each donor, three plates each were used for CD4 naive and CD4 memory, two plates were used for CD8 naive, and one plate was used for CD8 memory. Blood TCR repertoires of a handful of healthy adults were deeply sequenced to estimate repertoire size and the extent of clonotype sharing between individuals. To increase sequencing depth and limit assay-specific biases, TCR repertoire library preparation and sequencing were carried out by different laboratories using diverse techniques. Per donor, leukapheresis produced somewhere between about 0.94 and 9.5 billion PBMCs. Points the paper makes about the study in general: Pairwise subsampling led to the expectation that sequencing depth would affect the degree of clonotype sharing among donors. Because the study included a small number of donors, the genetic and exposure-history diversity represented was limited. When a handful of donors were compared, the shared fraction of clonotypes was around 5% for naive CD4, around 3.6% for naive CD8, more than 2% for memory CD4, and 0.4% for memory CD8. Incomplete sequencing was indicated by rarefaction of sorted-subset datasets, despite the large sequencing depth. Larger estimated clonotype richness was generally found for naive subsets than for memory subsets. Sampling was restricted to blood, and TCR repertoires in tissues likely differ from the TCR repertoires found in blood. Compared with non-shared clonotypes, clonotypes shared by all four sorted-subset donors had higher generation probabilities.

TCR CDR3 regions were amplified from genomic DNA by multiplex PCR using the deep immunoSEQ assay. Extracted genomic DNA from each cell subset was distributed evenly across all wells of several immunoSEQ 96-well plates, and each plate was treated as a replicate. For sorted subsets, each replicate PCR was loaded with 200 ng genomic DNA, equivalent to 25,000 to 30,000 T cell genomes. The purified libraries were quantified using a Qubit 3.0 fluorometer, sized with a Bioanalyzer 2100, and then quantified again using the KAPA Library Quantification kit. Every immunoSEQ 96-well plate was sequenced on a dedicated single-read 150-cycle Illumina NextSeq 550 flow cell. The authors' analysis ran thus. Because only junctional sequences without quality scores were contained in the immunoSEQ output, filtering matching that applied to full-length reads could not be performed. Sequences were annotated with PyIR, a Python wrapper for IgBLAST v1.9, and V/J genes and CDR3 were assigned using IMGT germline references. Reads were removed for weak V/J assignments (E-value above 1e-6), missing CDR3, stop codons, out-of-frame junctions, or ambiguous translated residues. A V3J clonotype was defined by an identical inferred V gene, J gene, and CDR3 amino acid sequence. The percentage overlap between two repertoires was calculated by dividing the number of shared unique clonotypes by the size of the smaller repertoire. Repertoire richness was assessed with RTK rarefaction, the Chao1 estimator, and Recon v2.1 estimates of unobserved clonotypes. OLGA was used to compute generation probabilities for all TCRbeta clonotypes that the gDNA method yielded from a few donors. Sourced from immuneACCESS, this table was stored by TCRdb with only in-frame sequences that have V and J called. A share of the clones is absent; for the studies checked, an unresolved V gene accounts for under half, and the remainder has no known explanation. V and J calls and clone size follow that table, whereas D and trimming were derived from the DNA. This sample comprises over a million clones, 95% to 97% of them detected only once. The ten biggest clones cover approximately 1% of the sample.

Healthy HIV-negative adults with no recently reported acute infections or vaccinations were included as donors. Every donor was a Caucasian adult residing in Nashville, Tennessee, USA. CD4+ T cells were enriched by magnetic negative selection; naive cells were then positively selected on CD45RA, and the negative fraction formed the memory subset. Blood was obtained by leukapheresis, after which PBMCs were separated by Ficoll-Histopaque density gradient centrifugation and cryopreserved in liquid nitrogen vapor phase. Analytical flow cytometry was used to check the purity and quantity of each magnetically sorted T cell population. Genomic DNA was isolated from every sorted fraction and measured by UV absorbance on a Nanodrop 2000c. Comments on this clone: Its antigen is not yet known. No per-base quality is available; no much larger clone lies one base away.

In the germline V gene (reference sequence), CDR1 corresponds to MNHEY and CDR2 to SMNVEV. V drops 5 bases and J drops 4 bases, leaving 13 bases in between. CDR3 length: 14 amino acids, cysteine to phenylalanine. Kept here is only the CDR3 DNA, which spans 42 bases and is read in frame from base 1. In this chain, TRBV27 is recombined with TRBJ2-3; possibly the D gene is TRBD2, per 6 matching bases. Sequencing used naive CD4+ T cells sorted from blood. According to the study, the label for this sample's cell subset or site signals: CD45RA+ positively selected. The receptor was derived from a man aged 30-40 years in good health. The CDR3 region has the sequence CASSRTNRADTQYF. The DNA sequence is given as TGTGCCAGCAGTCGGACTAATCGAGCAGATACGCAGTATTTT.